The 4 T cell receptor beta chains listed next were all sequenced from one sample in a study of blood T cell repertoires in COVID-19. Profiled with immunoSEQ multiplex PCR; TCRdb holds only in-frame clones, not every one. The sample contains around 110,000 clones, 75% to 95% of which appear only once. The source material was peripheral blood. The origin of the receptors is a human donor with active COVID-19. The donor label of this sample is uncertain.

J is TRBJ1-2 and V is TRBV6-5, with D possibly matching TRBD1 (5 bases). The CDR3 consists of 13 residues. Germline V gene lookup returns CDR1 MNHEY and CDR2 SVGAGI. The V end lost 7 bases, the J end lost 5 bases, and 14 bases lay between the germline ends. The DNA for the CDR3 is TGTGCCAGCACCCGGGGGACGGGTTATGGCTACACCTTC. It specifies CASTRGTGYGYTF.

The CDR3 DNA reads TGCACCAGCAGCCAAGAATGGCAGGCCGCCAATAACTATGGCTACACCTTC. Its translation: CTSSQEWQAANNYGYTF. This rearrangement joins TRBV1 to TRBJ1-2; TRBD1 reflects the table's D call only, with no check against the DNA. TRBV1 is deemed a pseudogene. The CDR3 spans 17 residues.

Written as DNA, the CDR3 is TGTGCCAGTAGACAGGGGATAAGCAATCAGCCCCAGCATTTT. Its translation is CASRQGISNQPQHF. The rearrangement uses TRBV19 and TRBJ1-5; 7 nucleotides agree with TRBD1. The CDR3 totals 14 residues. V lost 6 bases to trimming and J lost 1 base; unmatched junction nucleotides: 3. Germline CDR1 is LNHDA and CDR2 is SQIVND (reference sequence).

The chain links TRBV11-1 to TRBJ2-5; TRBD1 agrees at 7 bases. There are 14 residues in the CDR3. Germline CDR1 reads SGHAT; CDR2 reads FQDESV (reference sequence). V trimming: 5 bases; J trimming: 6 bases; junction bases outside the gene matches: 9. DNA for the CDR3: TGTGCCAGCAGCGACTATACAGGGGACAAGACCCAGTACTTC. As protein: CASSDYTGDKTQYF.